A single T cell receptor beta chain is shown here with its context. The target antigen is unknown. The junction had 4 bases not matched to a gene; V was cut back by 6 bases and J by 5 bases. Germline assignment: CDR1 KGHDR and CDR2 SFDVKD. CDR3 length: 14 residues. These data are taken from a study of T cells after yellow fever vaccination. Study-level background: SMART-Seq v4 Ultra Low Input handled preparation of low-cell-number fractions. Whole-study results and caveats: Repertoires sorted by FACS could include abundant clonotypes that are contaminants from the bulk population.

A process of 5'RACE template switching, which added a universal primer site and UMIs, was used to make TCR cDNA. From the 5' RACE reads, TCRdb called clonotypes with MiXCR, one entry per CDR3 protein. The sample contains 500,000 to 650,000 distinct CDR3 sequences, roughly a sixth of which appear only once. This specimen was PBMCs, taken around 5 days after the first yellow fever vaccination. This receptor was taken from a man between 18 and 29 years old who received the YFV17D yellow fever vaccine. This sequence joins TRBV24-1 and TRBJ2-7, with TRBD1 matching over 12 bases. In nucleotides, the CDR3 is TGTGCCACCAGTAGGGGACAGGGGGCCGACGAGCAGTACTTC. It yields the protein CATSRGQGADEQYF.